A selection of T cell receptor beta chains follows, all from one sample in a study of cytomegalovirus exposure and HLA in healthy donors. TCRdb's table, derived via immunoSEQ multiplex PCR, lists solely in-frame clones and lacks some. The repertoire includes fewer than 400,000 clones, over 75% of them detected once, and over 0.9% sits in the top ten. Source material: PBMCs. The receptors here all came from a man aged 25-45 years in good health and CMV-seronegative. The CDR3 runs from the conserved cysteine through the conserved F or W. The D gene is left open where the match is weak. The listing skips clone size in some rows; elsewhere it reads once, few, many or a size class.

v_call,d_call,clone_size,j_call,cdr3_nt,cdr3_aa
TRBV4-1,.,.,TRBJ2-5,TGCGCCAGCAGCCAAGAGCGTACAGAGACCCAGTACTTC,CASSQERTETQYF
TRBV5-1,TRBD2,.,TRBJ2-5,TGCGCCAGCCGCAGGTCCGGGGGGGCTCAAGAGACCCAGTACTTC,CASRRSGGAQETQYF
TRBV2,.,few,TRBJ1-2,TGTGCCAGCAGTGAACGGGCATCAAGGGGGGGCTACACCTTC,CASSERASRGGYTF
TRBV18,.,.,TRBJ1-2,TGTGCCAGCTCACTCTCAGGCAGCCTTAACTATGGCTACACCTTC,CASSLSGSLNYGYTF
TRBV30,TRBD1,.,TRBJ2-2,TGTGCCTGGAGCCAGGACAGGGCCAGCGGGGAGCTGTTTTTT,CAWSQDRASGELFF
TRBV5-5,TRBD1,.,TRBJ1-1,TGTGCCAGCAGCTTGGTTGGGACAGGGTCTATCACTGAAGCTTTCTTT,CASSLVGTGSITEAFF
TRBV4-1,.,.,TRBJ1-4,TGCGCCAGCAGCCGCCTGCCGGGAACTAACGAAAAACTGTTTTTT,CASSRLPGTNEKLFF
TRBV14,TRBD1,.,TRBJ1-2,TGTGCCAGCAGCCGACAGGCTCGGGGACAGGACTATGGCTACACCTTC,CASSRQARGQDYGYTF
TRBV30,.,.,TRBJ1-1,TGTGCCTGGAGGTGGACACTGAACACTGAAGCTTTCTTT,CAWRWTLNTEAFF
TRBV5-4,.,few,TRBJ1-2,TGTGCCAGCAGCTTGGCCGGTGGGGCGGGGTATGGCTACACCTTC,CASSLAGGAGYGYTF
TRBV5-1,.,.,TRBJ2-7,TGCGCCAGCAGTCTGGGCGGGACGGATGCCTACGAGCAGTACTTC,CASSLGGTDAYEQYF
TRBV11-2,.,.,TRBJ2-5,TGTGCCAGCAGCTTAGCGGGGGTTCAAGAGACCCAGTACTTC,CASSLAGVQETQYF
TRBV5-5,.,.,TRBJ1-4,TGTGCCAGCAGCACCCGGTCGGGTGCAACTAATGAAAAACTGTTTTTT,CASSTRSGATNEKLFF
TRBV4-1,.,.,TRBJ1-6,TGCGCCAGCAGCCAAGAGGCAGGGATCGGTTCACCCCTCCACTTT,CASSQEAGIGSPLHF
TRBV7-2,.,.,TRBJ2-7,TGTGCCAGCAGCTCGGGTTGGGGAGCCTCCTATTACGAGCAGTACTTC,CASSSGWGASYYEQYF
TRBV18,TRBD1,.,TRBJ2-7,TGTGCCAGCTCACCACACAGGGGGCAGTACGAGCAGTACTTC,CASSPHRGQYEQYF
TRBV5-1,TRBD2,.,TRBJ2-3,TGCGCCAGCAGCCTCCACGAGCGGGGGGGCAGCACAGATACGCAGTATTTT,CASSLHERGGSTDTQYF
TRBV5-1,TRBD1,.,TRBJ2-2,TGCGCCAGCAGCTTACTGACAGGGGGTACCGGGGAGCTGTTTTTT,CASSLLTGGTGELFF
TRBV5-1,.,.,TRBJ2-7,TGCGCCAGCAGCTTGGACCGGGATCCCTACGAGCAGTACTTC,CASSLDRDPYEQYF
TRBV5-6,TRBD2,few,TRBJ2-7,TGTGCCAGCAGCTCGGAGGGGCAGGCGGGGGGCTACGAGCAGTACTTC,CASSSEGQAGGYEQYF
TRBV9,TRBD1,.,TRBJ1-5,TGTGCCAGCAGCGCAGGGGGCGTCAATCAGCCCCAGCATTTT,CASSAGGVNQPQHF
TRBV18,.,once,TRBJ1-1,TGTGCCAGCTCACCACGGAGGTTGCTCACTGAAGCTTTCTTT,CASSPRRLLTEAFF
TRBV11-2,TRBD1,.,TRBJ2-2,TGTGCCAGCAGCCTCGGGACAGGGGGCCCCGGGGAGCTGTTTTTT,CASSLGTGGPGELFF
TRBV7-2,TRBD1,.,TRBJ2-3,TGTGCCAGCAGCTTAACCAGGGGGAGCACAGATACGCAGTATTTT,CASSLTRGSTDTQYF
TRBV2,.,.,TRBJ1-1,TGTGCCAGCAGTGAGGGGACAATGAACACTGAATGGGCTTTCTTT,CASSEGTMNTEWAFF
TRBV15,.,.,TRBJ1-2,TGTGCCACCAGCAGAGGACTAACAGACTATGGCTACACCTTC,CATSRGLTDYGYTF
TRBV29-1,.,once,TRBJ2-1,TGCAGCGTTAAACAGGATGGTACAATTTACAATGAGCAGTTCTTC,CSVKQDGTIYNEQFF
TRBV5-6,.,.,TRBJ2-4,TGTGCCAGCAGTTCGATCGAGAGGTCGGCCAAAAACATTCAGTACTTC,CASSSIERSAKNIQYF
TRBV6-1,.,.,TRBJ2-2,TGTGCCAGCCCGGGACACACAAACACCGGGGAGCTGTTTTTT,CASPGHTNTGELFF
TRBV6-1,.,.,TRBJ1-1,TGTGCCAGCAGTGAAGTACCCCCGGGGGTCAATTGGGCAGCTTTCTTT,CASSEVPPGVNWAAFF
TRBV29-1,.,.,TRBJ1-1,TGCAGCGTAGGACATTTCATGAACACTGAAGCTTTCTTT,CSVGHFMNTEAFF
TRBV6-4,TRBD1,.,TRBJ2-2,TGTGCCAGCAGTCTGACAGGGGTTCCCGGGGAGCTGTTTTTT,CASSLTGVPGELFF
TRBV27,.,.,TRBJ1-2,TGTGCCAGCACCTCAGGGTACGGCTACACCTTC,CASTSGYGYTF
TRBV5-5,TRBD1,.,TRBJ1-2,TGTGCCAGCAGCTTGGAGTGGACAGGGGGTAATGGCTACACCTTC,CASSLEWTGGNGYTF
TRBV7-2,TRBD1,.,TRBJ2-7,TGTGCCAGCACCCTCCGGGACAGGGTCAACGAGCAGTACTTC,CASTLRDRVNEQYF
TRBV7-7,.,.,TRBJ2-7,TGTGCCAGCAGCTTAGTAGAGGGAAGTGAGCAGTACTTC,CASSLVEGSEQYF
TRBV15,.,.,TRBJ1-2,TGTGCCACCAGCAGTAGAGGGAGGGAGGGCTACACCTTC,CATSSRGREGYTF
TRBV10-3,.,.,TRBJ2-5,TGTGCCATCAGTTCCGACGGGCAAGAGACCCAGTACTTC,CAISSDGQETQYF
TRBV2,.,.,TRBJ1-2,TGTGCCAGCATTCTCAGGGAACGGGCTGGCTACACCTTC,CASILRERAGYTF
TRBV28,.,.,TRBJ2-3,TGTGCCAGCAGTTTAGACACACCGAGCACAGATACGCAGTATTTT,CASSLDTPSTDTQYF
TRBV5-6,TRBD1,.,TRBJ2-5,TGTGCCAGCAGCTTGGCCTTAATGACAGGGAGTGAAGAGACCCAGTACTTC,CASSLALMTGSEETQYF
TRBV5-1,.,few,TRBJ2-1,TGCGCCAGCAGCTTGGGACAGATGTACAATGAGCAGTTCTTC,CASSLGQMYNEQFF
TRBV19,TRBD1,.,TRBJ2-2,TGTGCCAGTAGTTTGGGTCCAGGGGGCGCTATCAACACCGGGGAGCTGTTTTTT,CASSLGPGGAINTGELFF
TRBV2,TRBD1,.,TRBJ1-5,TGTGCCAGCAGTGAGGACGGACAGGGCTATCAGCCCCAGCATTTT,CASSEDGQGYQPQHF
TRBV7-7,TRBD1,.,TRBJ2-7,TGTGCCAGCAGCTTAGGGACAGGGGGCAACGAGCAGTACTTC,CASSLGTGGNEQYF
TRBV6-5,TRBD1,.,TRBJ1-2,TGTGCCAGCAGTCCACTGGCAGGGGGCGGCTATGGCTACACCTTC,CASSPLAGGGYGYTF
TRBV10-2,.,.,TRBJ1-2,TGCGCCAGCAGTGAGTCGCGAGGGTATGGCTACACCTTC,CASSESRGYGYTF
TRBV14,.,many,TRBJ2-7,TGTGCCAGCAGCCAAGAAATCCATGCCTACGAGCAGTACTTC,CASSQEIHAYEQYF
TRBV9,TRBD1,.,TRBJ1-2,TGTGCCAGCAGCCCAACGGGACAGGGCCTATATGGCTACACCTTC,CASSPTGQGLYGYTF
TRBV9,.,few,TRBJ1-2,TGTGCCAGCAGCCCGGACACCAACTATGGCTACACCTTC,CASSPDTNYGYTF
TRBV10-3,.,.,TRBJ1-2,TGTGCCATCAGTGAGAGAACGGTATCCGGCTACACCTTC,CAISERTVSGYTF
TRBV6-5,.,.,TRBJ2-5,TGTGCCAGCAGTTACAGGGGAGAGACCCAGTACTTC,CASSYRGETQYF
TRBV28,TRBD1,.,TRBJ1-4,TGTGCCAGCAGTTCGCAGGGACAGGGAAATGAAAAACTGTTTTTT,CASSSQGQGNEKLFF
TRBV6-5,.,.,TRBJ1-3,TGTGCCAGCAGCCGGGAGTACTCTGGAAACACCATATATTTT,CASSREYSGNTIYF
TRBV6-6,.,.,TRBJ1-5,TGTGCCAGCAGCTCCGGGACATATAGCAATCAGCCCCAGCATTTT,CASSSGTYSNQPQHF
TRBV2,.,.,TRBJ1-5,TGTGCCAGCAGTTACCAACAGGGACACGATCAGCCCCAGCATTTT,CASSYQQGHDQPQHF
TRBV27,.,.,TRBJ2-1,TGTGCCAGCAGTTTACAGGGGGGTGAGCAGTTCTTC,CASSLQGGEQFF
TRBV6-1,.,.,TRBJ2-3,TGTGCCAGCAGTGAAAGTTTAGCGGTCCTCACAGATACGCAGTATTTT,CASSESLAVLTDTQYF
TRBV2,TRBD2,.,TRBJ2-5,TGTGCCAGCAGTTCCTCCGGGGGGTTAGAGACCCAGTACTTC,CASSSSGGLETQYF